This T cell receptor (beta chain) was retrieved from a study of shared clonotypes between healthy human individuals. The sample holds a few counts of this clone. Its antigen is undetermined. With 6 bases removed from V and 10 bases from J, the gap between germline ends came to 18 bases. Looked up from germline, CDR1 is MNHEY and CDR2 is SVGAGI. The length of the CDR3 is 13 residues. Terminally differentiated effector memory CD45RA+ cells were excluded from the naive CD8 cells, which were CD45RO-negative and positively selected for CCR7. The protocol was immunoSEQ multiplex PCR, while the TCRdb copy is restricted to in-frame clones and leaves out a portion. The data show about 2.1 million clones, approximately 92% seen once. Findings and caveats of the study: All-four-donor shared clonotypes had higher generation probabilities than non-shared clonotypes did. Tissues were not sampled, only blood, and their repertoires likely differ. Among donors, sharing of clonotypes was expected to be affected by sequencing depth. For naive CD4 cells, roughly 5% of clonotypes were shared across a handful of donors.

The specimen sequenced was naive CD8+ T cells from PBMCs. This sequence originates from a man between 18 and 29 years old in good health. Some clones in this sample may be carry-over from other donors' samples. V usage is TRBV6-5 and J usage is TRBJ1-2; D unresolved. CDR3 in amino acids: CASSRTGSPVYTF. Here the CDR3 DNA reads TGTGCCAGCAGCCGAACCGGGAGCCCCGTCTACACCTTC.